At least ten counts were recorded for the clone carrying this TCR beta chain. Antigen unknown. This sample is part of a study of blood T cells in healthy people across ages. Study findings and constraints: More naive CD4+ cells and higher diversity marked long-lived donors relative to aged donors. Naive T cell percentage by flow cytometry tracked strongly with beta diversity.

Total RNA extracted from each sample amounted to at least 5 micrograms. Through a sample-barcoded 5' primer and a J-beta primer mix, a second PCR was run for about 6 to 11 cycles. TCRdb analysed the 5' RACE reads with MiXCR anew, one entry per CDR3 protein. The table lists fewer than 900,000 distinct CDR3 sequences, roughly 40% of them singletons, with 13% in the top ten. CDR1 and CDR2 (germline): ENHRY, SYGVKD. V dropped 0 bases and J dropped 8; count of bases not matched to a gene: 3. The CDR3 is 13 residues long. The sequencing input was blood. The chain couples TRBV10-3 to TRBJ1-1; the match to TRBD1 covers 7 bases. The TCR comes from a man between 18 and 35 years old in good health. CDR3 in amino acids: CAISESTGIEAFF. The CDR3 DNA sequence: TGTGCCATCAGTGAGTCGACAGGGATAGAAGCTTTCTTT.